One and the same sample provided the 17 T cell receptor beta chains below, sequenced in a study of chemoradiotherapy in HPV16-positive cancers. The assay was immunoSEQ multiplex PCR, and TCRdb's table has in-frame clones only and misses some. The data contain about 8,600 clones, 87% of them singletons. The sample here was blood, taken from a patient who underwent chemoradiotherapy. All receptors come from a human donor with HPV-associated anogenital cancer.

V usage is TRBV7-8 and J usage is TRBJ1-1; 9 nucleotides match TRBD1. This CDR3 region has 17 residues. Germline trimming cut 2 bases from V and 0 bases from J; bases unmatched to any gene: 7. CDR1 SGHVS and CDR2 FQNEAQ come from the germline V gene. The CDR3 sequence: CASSLMGQGKMNTEAFF. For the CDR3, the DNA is TGTGCCAGCAGCTTAATGGGACAGGGAAAGATGAACACTGAAGCTTTCTTT. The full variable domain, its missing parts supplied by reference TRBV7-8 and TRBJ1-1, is GAGVSQSPRYKVAKRGQDVALRCDPISGHVSLFWYQQALGQGPEFLTYFQNEAQLDKSGLPSDRFFAERPEGSVSTLKIQRTQQEDSAVYLCASSLMGQGKMNTEAFFGQGTRLTVV.

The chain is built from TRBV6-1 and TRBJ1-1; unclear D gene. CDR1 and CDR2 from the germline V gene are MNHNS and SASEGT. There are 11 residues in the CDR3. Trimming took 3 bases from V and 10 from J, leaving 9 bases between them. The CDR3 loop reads CASSDSWGAFF. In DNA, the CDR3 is TGTGCCAGCAGTGATTCTTGGGGAGCTTTCTTT.

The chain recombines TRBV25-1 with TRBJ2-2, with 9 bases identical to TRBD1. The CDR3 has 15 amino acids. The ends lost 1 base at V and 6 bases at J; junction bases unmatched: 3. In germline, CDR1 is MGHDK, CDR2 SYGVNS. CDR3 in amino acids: CASSELQGAAGELFF. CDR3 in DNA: TGTGCCAGCAGTGAATTACAGGGGGCGGCCGGGGAGCTGTTTTTT.

The DNA of the CDR3 is TGCGCCAGCACCCCAGGGTCCTACGAGCAGTACTTC. As protein: CASTPGSYEQYF. The chain couples TRBV10-2 to TRBJ2-7; tentatively, D is TRBD1 (5 bases). The CDR3 sequence is 12 residues long. CDR1 and CDR2 (germline): WSHSY, SAAADI. V was shortened by 7 bases and J by 1 base, with 8 bases between the two germline ends.

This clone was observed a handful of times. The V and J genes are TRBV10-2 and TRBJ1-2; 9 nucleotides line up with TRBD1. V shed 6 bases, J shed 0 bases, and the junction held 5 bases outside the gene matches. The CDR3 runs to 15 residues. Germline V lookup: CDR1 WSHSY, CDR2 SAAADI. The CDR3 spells CASRGTGWANYGYTF. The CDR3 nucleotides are TGCGCCAGCAGGGGGACAGGGTGGGCTAACTATGGCTACACCTTC.

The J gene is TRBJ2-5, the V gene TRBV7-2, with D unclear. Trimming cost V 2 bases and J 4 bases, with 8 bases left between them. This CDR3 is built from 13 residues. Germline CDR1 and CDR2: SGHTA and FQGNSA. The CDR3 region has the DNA TGTGCCAGCAGCTTATCAGGTCTAGAGACCCAGTACTTC. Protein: CASSLSGLETQYF.

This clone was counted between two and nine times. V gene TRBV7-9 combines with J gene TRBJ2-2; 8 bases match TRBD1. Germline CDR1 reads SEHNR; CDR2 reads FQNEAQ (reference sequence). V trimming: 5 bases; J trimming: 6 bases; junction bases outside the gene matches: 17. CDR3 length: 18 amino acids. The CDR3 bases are TGTGCCAGCAGCCGACTTAAAGGACAGGGTGTCAGCTCCGGGGAGCTGTTTTTT. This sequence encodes CASSRLKGQGVSSGELFF.

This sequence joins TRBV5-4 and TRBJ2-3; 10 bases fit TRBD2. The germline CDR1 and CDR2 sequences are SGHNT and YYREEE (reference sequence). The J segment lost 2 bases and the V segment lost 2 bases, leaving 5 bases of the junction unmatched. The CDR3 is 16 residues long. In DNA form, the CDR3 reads TGTGCCAGCAGCTTTAGAGCGGGGGGGACCACAGATACGCAGTATTTT. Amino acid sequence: CASSFRAGGTTDTQYF.

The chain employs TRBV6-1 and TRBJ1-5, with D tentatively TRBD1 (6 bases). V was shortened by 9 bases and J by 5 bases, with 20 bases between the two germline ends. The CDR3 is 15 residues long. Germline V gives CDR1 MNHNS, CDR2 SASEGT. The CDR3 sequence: CASSSDRPWDQPQHF. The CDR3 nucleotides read TGTGCCAGTTCTTCGGACAGACCTTGGGATCAGCCCCAGCATTTT.

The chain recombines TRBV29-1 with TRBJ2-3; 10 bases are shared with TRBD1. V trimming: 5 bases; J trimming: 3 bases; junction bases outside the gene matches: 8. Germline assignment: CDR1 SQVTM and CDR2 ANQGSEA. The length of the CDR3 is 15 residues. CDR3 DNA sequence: TGCAGCGTTAACGACCGGGACAGGGGTACAGATACGCAGTATTTT. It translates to CSVNDRDRGTDTQYF.

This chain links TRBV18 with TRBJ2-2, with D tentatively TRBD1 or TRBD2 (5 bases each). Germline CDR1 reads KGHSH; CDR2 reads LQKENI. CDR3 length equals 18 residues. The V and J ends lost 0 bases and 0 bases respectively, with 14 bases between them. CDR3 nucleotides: TGTGCCAGCTCACCACCACGAGGGGCCAATACGAACACCGGGGAGCTGTTTTTT. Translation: CASSPPRGANTNTGELFF.

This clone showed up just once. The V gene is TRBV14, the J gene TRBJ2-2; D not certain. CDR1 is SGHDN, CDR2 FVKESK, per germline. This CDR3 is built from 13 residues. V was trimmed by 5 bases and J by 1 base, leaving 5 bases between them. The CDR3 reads CASSWGNTGELFF. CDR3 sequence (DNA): TGTGCCAGCAGCTGGGGGAACACCGGGGAGCTGTTTTTT. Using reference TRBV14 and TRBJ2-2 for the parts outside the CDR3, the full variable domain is EAGVTQFPSHSVIEKGQTVTLRCDPISGHDNLYWYRRVMGKEIKFLLHFVKESKQDESGMPNNRFLAERTGGTYSTLKVQPAELEDSGVYFCASSWGNTGELFFGEGSRLTVL.

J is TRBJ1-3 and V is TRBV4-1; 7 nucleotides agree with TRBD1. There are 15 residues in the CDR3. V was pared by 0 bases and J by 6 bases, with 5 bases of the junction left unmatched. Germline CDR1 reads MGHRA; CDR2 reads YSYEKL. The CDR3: CASSQDDRAENTIYF. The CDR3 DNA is TGCGCCAGCAGCCAAGATGACAGGGCTGAAAACACCATATATTTT.

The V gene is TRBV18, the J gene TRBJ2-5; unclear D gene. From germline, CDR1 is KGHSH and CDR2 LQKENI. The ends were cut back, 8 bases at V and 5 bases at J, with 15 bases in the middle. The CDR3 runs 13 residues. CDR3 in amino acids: CASLIPRLETQYF. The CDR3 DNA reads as TGTGCCAGCCTCATACCCCGTCTGGAGACCCAGTACTTC.

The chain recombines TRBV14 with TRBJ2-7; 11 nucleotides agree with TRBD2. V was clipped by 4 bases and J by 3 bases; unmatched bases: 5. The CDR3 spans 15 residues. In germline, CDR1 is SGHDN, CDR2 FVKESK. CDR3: CASSPRLAGHYEQYF. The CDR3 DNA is TGTGCCAGCAGCCCCCGACTAGCGGGACACTACGAGCAGTACTTC. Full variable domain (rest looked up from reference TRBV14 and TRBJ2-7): EAGVTQFPSHSVIEKGQTVTLRCDPISGHDNLYWYRRVMGKEIKFLLHFVKESKQDESGMPNNRFLAERTGGTYSTLKVQPAELEDSGVYFCASSPRLAGHYEQYFGPGTRLTVT.

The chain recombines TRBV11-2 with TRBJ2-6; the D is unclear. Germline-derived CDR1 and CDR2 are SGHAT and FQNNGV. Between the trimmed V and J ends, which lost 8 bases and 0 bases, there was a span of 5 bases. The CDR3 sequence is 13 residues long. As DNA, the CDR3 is TGTGCCAGCGTCTACTCTGGGGCCAACGTCCTGACTTTC. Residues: CASVYSGANVLTF.

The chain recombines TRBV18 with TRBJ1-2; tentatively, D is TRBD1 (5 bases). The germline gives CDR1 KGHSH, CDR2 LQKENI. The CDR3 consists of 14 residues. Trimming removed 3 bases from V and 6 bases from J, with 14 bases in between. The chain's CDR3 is CASSPVGREDGYTF. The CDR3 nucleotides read TGTGCCAGCTCACCGGTGGGCAGGGAGGATGGCTACACCTTC.